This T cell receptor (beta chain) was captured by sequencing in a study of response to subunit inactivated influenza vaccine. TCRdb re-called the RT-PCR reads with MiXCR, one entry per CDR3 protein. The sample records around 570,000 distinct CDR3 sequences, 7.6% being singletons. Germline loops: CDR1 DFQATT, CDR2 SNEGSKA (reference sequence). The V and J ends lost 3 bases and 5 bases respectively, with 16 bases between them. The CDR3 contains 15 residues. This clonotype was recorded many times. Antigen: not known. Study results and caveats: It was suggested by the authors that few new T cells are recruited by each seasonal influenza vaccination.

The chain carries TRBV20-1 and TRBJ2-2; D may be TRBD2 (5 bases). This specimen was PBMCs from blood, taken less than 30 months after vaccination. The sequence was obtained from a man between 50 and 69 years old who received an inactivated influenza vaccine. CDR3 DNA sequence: TGCAGTGCTAGCTTCGGAGGAGTGAGGACCGGGGAGCTGTTTTTT. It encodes CSASFGGVRTGELFF.